Presented here are 22 T cell receptor beta chains from one specimen sequenced in a study of T cell repertoires in cytomegalovirus infection. One entry per CDR3 protein results from TCRdb running MiXCR on the reads. The sample has about 180,000 distinct CDR3 sequences; 13% to 15% are singletons. The sample comprised PBMCs. These receptor sequences come from a human donor in good health (CMV status not recorded). Some clones in this sample may be carry-over from other donors' samples.

The J gene is TRBJ1-1, the V gene TRBV12-3 or TRBV12-4, with D perhaps matching TRBD1 (6 bases). The CDR3 runs to 14 residues. Trimming cost V 3 bases and J 5 bases, with 13 bases left between them. CDR3 coding DNA: TGTGCCAGCAGTTTTTCAGGGGCGGGAACTGAAGCTTTCTTT. Translation gives CASSFSGAGTEAFF.

The V gene is TRBV28, the J gene TRBJ2-7, with D tentatively TRBD1 or TRBD2 (6 bases each). This CDR3 is built from 14 residues. Trimming removed 8 bases from V and 4 bases from J, with 18 bases in between. In germline, CDR1 is MDHEN, CDR2 SYDVKM. CDR3 in amino acids: CASGGPYGTYEQYF. Here the CDR3 DNA reads TGTGCCAGCGGGGGGCCGTACGGGACTTACGAGCAGTACTTC.

This chain joins TRBV6-4 and TRBJ2-1; 11 bases agree with TRBD2. J lost 5 bases, V lost 5 bases, and 8 bases had no gene match. Germline CDR1 MRHNA, CDR2 SNTAGT. This CDR3 is 16 amino acids long. DNA of the CDR3: TGTGCCAGCAGTTACAGACTAGCGGGGCCTGACAATGAGCAGTTCTTC. It encodes CASSYRLAGPDNEQFF.

This clonotype appeared many times. The chain combines TRBV25-1 with TRBJ1-1; possible D gene TRBD1, 5 bases. V was cut by 5 bases and J by 4 bases, with 29 bases left in between. The CDR3 has 19 residues. The V gene's germline CDR1 is MGHDK and CDR2 SYGVNS. The CDR3 region has the DNA TGTGCCAGCAGTACCGACAAGGAGGGGTCCCACGCCTGGGGCACTGAAGCTTTCTTT. Translating it yields CASSTDKEGSHAWGTEAFF.

This clonotype was counted between two and nine times. The chain carries TRBV7-3 and TRBJ1-1; D ambiguous. V was trimmed by 3 bases and J by 1 base, leaving 12 bases between them. Per the germline V gene, CDR1 is SGHTA and CDR2 is FQGTGA. The CDR3 is made up of 15 amino acids. CDR3 nucleotides: TGTGCCAGCAGCTTTTCCAGGATTTCGAACACTGAAGCTTTCTTT. Amino acid sequence: CASSFSRISNTEAFF.

This clonotype was observed a single time. The V call is TRBV29-1, the J call TRBJ2-7; D gene unclear. The CDR3 length is 12 residues. CDR1 SQVTM and CDR2 ANQGSEA come from the germline V gene. Trimming removed 1 base from V and 5 bases from J, with 9 bases in between. CDR3 in amino acids: CSVEAAGDEQYF. The CDR3 DNA sequence: TGCAGCGTTGAAGCGGCAGGTGACGAGCAGTACTTC.

This clonotype was observed a single time. Just one base apart from a much larger clone, this may be a read error. The J gene is TRBJ1-5, the V gene TRBV25-1; no reliable D call. CDR1 MGHDK and CDR2 SYGVNS come from the germline V gene. The CDR3 has 14 amino acids. V lost 5 bases and J 2 bases, leaving 10 bases between the germline ends. The CDR3 loop reads CASSPTVGNQPQHF. The CDR3 DNA is TGTGCCAGCAGTCCGACGGTGGGCAATCAGCCCCAGCATTTT.

The chain is built from TRBV5-6 and TRBJ2-3; tentatively, D is TRBD1 or TRBD2 (5 bases each). Trimming shortened V by 1 base and J by 2 bases, and 11 bases separated the two germline ends. CDR1 and CDR2 from the germline V gene are SGHDT and YYEEEE. The CDR3 contains 15 residues. The CDR3 is CASSLPGRTTDTQYF. DNA for the CDR3: TGTGCCAGCAGCTTGCCGGGACGGACCACAGATACGCAGTATTTT.

The chain recombines TRBV5-1 with TRBJ1-3; D is uncertain. CDR1 is SGHRS and CDR2 is YFSETQ in the germline V gene. V was clipped by 2 bases and J by 2 bases, with 5 bases between them. The CDR3 length is 13 residues. CDR3: CASSFETGNTIYF. In DNA form, the CDR3 reads TGCGCCAGCAGCTTTGAAACTGGAAACACCATATATTTT. Full variable domain (rest looked up from reference TRBV5-1 and TRBJ1-3): KAGVTQTPRYLIKTRGQQVTLSCSPISGHRSVSWYQQTPGQGLQFLFEYFSETQRNKGNFPGRFSGRQFSNSRSEMNVSTLELGDSALYLCASSFETGNTIYFGEGSWLTVV.

There are a few counts of this clonotype. The chain links TRBV7-3 to TRBJ1-6; D gene uncertain. Germline V gene sequence: CDR1 SGHTA, CDR2 FQGTGA. Trimming took 0 bases from V and 6 from J, leaving 9 bases between them. There are 15 residues in the CDR3. The chain's CDR3 is CASSLTGQPNSPLHF. The CDR3 nucleotides are TGTGCCAGCAGCTTAACTGGGCAGCCTAATTCACCCCTCCACTTT.

The chain is built from TRBV6-2 or TRBV6-3 and TRBJ2-2; maybe TRBD1 (6 bases). V lost 10 bases to trimming and J lost 3 bases, with 15 bases between them. Germline V gives CDR1 MNHEY, CDR2 SVGEGT. The CDR3 has 14 residues. CDR3 sequence (DNA): TGTGCCATCCGAGAACAGGGCGACACCGGGGAGCTGTTTTTT. Amino acid sequence: CAIREQGDTGELFF.

This chain uses TRBV28 with TRBJ1-4; D is possibly TRBD1 (6 bases). V was cut by 2 bases and J by 8 bases, with 12 bases left in between. Germline V gives CDR1 MDHEN, CDR2 SYDVKM. CDR3 size: 14 residues. CDR3 residues: CASSLGGGREKLFF. CDR3 sequence (DNA): TGTGCCAGCAGTTTAGGAGGGGGACGAGAAAAACTGTTTTTT. Complete variable domain (other parts from reference TRBV28 and TRBJ1-4): DVKVTQSSRYLVKRTGEKVFLECVQDMDHENMFWYRQDPGLGLRLIYFSYDVKMKEKGDIPEGYSVSREKKERFSLILESASTNQTSMYLCASSLGGGREKLFFGSGTQLSVL.

The chain links TRBV7-2 to TRBJ2-3; TRBD2 might be the D (5 bases). The germline V gene encodes CDR1 SGHTA and CDR2 FQGNSA. Deletions cut 1 base from V and 0 bases from J, with 11 bases between. The CDR3 contains 16 residues. The CDR3 region is CASSLVASLSTDTQYF. CDR3 nucleotide sequence: TGTGCCAGCAGCTTAGTGGCTAGCTTAAGCACAGATACGCAGTATTTT.

This clonotype occurred many times. The chain couples TRBV28 to TRBJ1-4, with 7 bases that match TRBD1. Germline V gene data show CDR1 as MDHEN and CDR2 as SYDVKM. Trimming removed 3 bases from V and 6 bases from J; junction bases left unmatched: 7. This CDR3 has 15 residues. The DNA for the CDR3 is TGTGCCAGCAGTTTCGAGTCGGGACAGTATGAAAAACTGTTTTTT. It yields the protein CASSFESGQYEKLFF.

Concerning this clonotype itself: Here the CDR3 omits its conserved ending phenylalanine or tryptophan, so a read error is the likely source. The chain couples TRBV12-3 or TRBV12-4 to TRBJ1-2; 9 positions match TRBD1. The CDR3 runs to 14 residues. V lost 7 bases and J lost 7; bases outside the gene matches: 10. In DNA, the CDR3 is TGTGCCAGCATCGACAGGGGGGTCGTAGGTGGCTACACCCTC. Translating it yields CASIDRGVVGGYTL.

For this clonotype: A much larger clone is a single base away; this may be a read error. The chain links TRBV5-6 to TRBJ1-1, with D unresolved. The ends were cut back, 4 bases at V and 1 base at J, with 8 bases in the middle. The CDR3 loop spans 13 amino acids. Per the germline V gene, CDR1 is SGHDT and CDR2 is YYEEEE. The CDR3 DNA reads as TGTGCCAGCAGCCGGCGACAGAACACTGAAGCTTTCTTT. It codes for CASSRRQNTEAFF.

Ten or more counts support this clonotype. The chain has TRBV12-3 or TRBV12-4 and TRBJ1-4; D perhaps matches TRBD1 (5 bases). The CDR3 totals 15 residues. Trimming left V 6 bases short and J 3 bases short, with 14 bases between. CDR3 residues: CASRDDGTANEKLFF. In DNA form, the CDR3 reads TGTGCCAGCAGGGACGATGGGACGGCTAATGAAAAACTGTTTTTT.

The table lists this clonotype with many counts. V and J are TRBV7-2 and TRBJ2-2; D ambiguous. V lost 6 bases and J lost 0, with 11 bases in between. The germline V gene encodes CDR1 SGHTA and CDR2 FQGNSA. The CDR3 sequence is 15 residues long. The CDR3 DNA sequence: TGTGCCAGCAGACAAACTGGCGCGAACACCGGGGAGCTGTTTTTT. Protein product: CASRQTGANTGELFF.

This clonotype was observed many times. The chain employs TRBV7-8 and TRBJ2-3, with D perhaps TRBD2 (7 bases). V lost 2 bases and J 3 bases, leaving 12 bases between the germline ends. There are 15 residues in the CDR3. Germline CDR1 and CDR2: SGHVS and FQNEAQ. CDR3 DNA: TGTGCCAGCAGCTTACGGGGGGCGCGGACAGATACGCAGTATTTT. Translated, it gives CASSLRGARTDTQYF.

The chain has TRBV7-2 and TRBJ2-5; D gene uncertain. V lost 2 bases, J lost 4 bases, and 8 bases lay in between. This CDR3 contains 13 residues. The germline V gene encodes CDR1 SGHTA and CDR2 FQGNSA. DNA of the CDR3: TGTGCCAGCAGCTTATTCGCGATAGAGACCCAGTACTTC. Its protein is CASSLFAIETQYF.

This clonotype showed up just a few times. This chain connects TRBV7-9 to TRBJ2-1; D is perhaps TRBD2 (6 bases). Germline V lookup: CDR1 SEHNR, CDR2 FQNEAQ (reference sequence). V was clipped by 4 bases and J by 5 bases, with 12 bases between them. The CDR3 extends over 14 amino acids. This CDR3 reads CASSSGTPNNEQFF. The CDR3 DNA reads as TGTGCCAGCAGCTCCGGGACTCCCAACAATGAGCAGTTCTTC.

The V gene is TRBV7-9, the J gene TRBJ1-4; D is undetermined. The CDR3 runs to 16 residues. Trimming removed 2 bases at V and 3 bases at J, with 13 bases between. Germline CDR1 reads SEHNR; CDR2 reads FQNEAQ (reference sequence). CDR3: CASSLPSRVANEKLFF. In DNA, the CDR3 is TGTGCCAGCAGCTTACCGTCGAGGGTGGCTAATGAAAAACTGTTTTTT.